The sequence of this T cell receptor beta chain was determined in a study of metastatic and nonmetastatic thyroid tumors. Study in general: It was across blood and tumor or nodule tissue from malignant and benign thyroid patients that repertoires were compared.

The CDR3 spans 14 residues. Germline lookup yields CDR1 SGHRS and CDR2 YFSETQ. The J segment lost 16 bases and the V segment lost 4 bases, leaving 16 bases of the junction unmatched. All patients were treatment-naive before thyroid surgery. With MiXCR, TCRdb reprocessed the PCR reads. The sample includes about 39,000 clones, about 12% of them seen just once. Study-level results: A significant increase in TCR beta diversity was reportedly seen in malignant thyroid tumors relative to benign nodules, in blood and tumor.

In its sample, this clone was seen many times. What it recognizes is unknown. The receptor was isolated from a male donor with papillary thyroid cancer or a benign thyroid nodule (not recorded which). Some clones in this sample may be carry-over from other donors' samples. Material for sequencing was blood. The rearrangement joins TRBV5-1 to TRBJ2-1, with TRBD1 identical over 8 bases. CDR3 region: CASSPEPGQASLFF. The CDR3 bases are TGCGCCAGCAGCCCGGAACCGGGACAGGCGTCTCTATTCTTC.